The sequence of this T cell receptor beta chain was determined in a study of vaccination and CD4 T cells after COVID-19. The Oncomine TCR Beta short-read assay was what sequenced the DNA obtained from cultured CD4+ T cells. TCRdb itself ran the PCR reads through MiXCR, one entry per CDR3 protein. The sample shows some 9,100 distinct CDR3 sequences, around three fifths of them seen only once. The treatment denotes: roughly ten-day PBMC culture with coronavirus spike peptide pools or control peptides (ViraFEST assay). Details on this clonotype: No antigen is known for it.

The V end lost 7 bases, the J end lost 1 base, and 16 bases lay between the germline ends. The CDR3 runs to 15 residues. The sample consisted of CD4+ T cells from blood, cultured in vitro. The sequence was obtained from a human donor who had recovered from COVID-19. The chain has TRBV12-3 or TRBV12-4 and TRBJ1-1; D perhaps matches TRBD1 (5 bases). CDR3 residues: CASTILQGRNTEAFF. DNA of the CDR3: TGTGCCAGCACCATACTGCAGGGACGGAACACTGAAGCTTTCTTT.